The 16 T cell receptor beta chains presented below share a single source sample, sequenced in a study of PD-1 blockade in classical Hodgkin lymphoma. TCRdb's table, derived via immunoSEQ multiplex PCR, lists solely in-frame clones and lacks some. In the table there are about 59,000 clones, around nine tenths of which are singletons. Every patient was affected by relapse after autologous stem cell transplantation, while exposure to brentuximab vedotin was not uniform. The sample was peripheral blood mononuclear cells (PBMCs), taken at baseline. Every receptor here comes from a human donor with classical Hodgkin lymphoma.

This clone was detected once. The chain is built from TRBV4-1 and TRBJ1-2; maybe TRBD1 (5 bases). From germline, CDR1 is MGHRA and CDR2 YSYEKL. The V and J ends lost 0 bases and 5 bases respectively, with 13 bases between them. There are 15 residues in the CDR3. The CDR3 sequence is CASSQDPREVYGYTF. CDR3 bases: TGCGCCAGCAGCCAAGATCCCAGGGAAGTTTATGGCTACACCTTC.

The chain carries TRBV18 and TRBJ2-1; D not resolved. Germline CDR1 reads KGHSH; CDR2 reads LQKENI. The V end was cut by 3 bases, the J end by 12 bases, with 9 bases between. The CDR3 length is 11 residues. The CDR3 protein is CASSPRIGQFF. Here the CDR3 DNA reads TGTGCCAGCTCACCGAGGATTGGGCAGTTCTTC.

This clone has just a few counts. The J gene is TRBJ1-1, the V gene TRBV4-1, with D tentatively TRBD1 (6 bases). The CDR3 is 15 residues long. Looked up from germline, CDR1 is MGHRA and CDR2 is YSYEKL. Trimming stripped 0 bases from V and 1 base from J, with 9 bases between. This chain's CDR3 is CASSQESTGNTEAFF. The DNA for the CDR3 is TGCGCCAGCAGCCAAGAATCGACAGGGAACACTGAAGCTTTCTTT.

This clone was seen only a few times. The chain has TRBV7-2 and TRBJ1-6, with TRBD1 identical over 10 bases. V gave up 4 bases and J gave up 8 bases; unmatched junction bases: 8. This CDR3 contains 16 residues. Germline V gene data show CDR1 as SGHTA and CDR2 as FQGNSA. This chain's CDR3 is CASSWTGGRLDSPLHF. The CDR3 bases are TGTGCCAGCAGCTGGACAGGGGGTAGACTGGATTCACCCCTCCACTTT.

This clone has only one observation. The chain carries TRBV28 and TRBJ2-7, with 12 nucleotides matching TRBD2. This CDR3 is 15 amino acids long. V shed 6 bases, J shed 2 bases, and the junction held 5 bases outside the gene matches. CDR1 and CDR2 from the germline V gene are MDHEN and SYDVKM. Here the CDR3 DNA reads TGTGCCAGCAGGCCTAGACTAGCGGGAGCCTACGAGCAGTACTTC. Translating gives CASRPRLAGAYEQYF.

The chain links TRBV5-4 to TRBJ2-3; unclear D gene. The V and J ends lost 9 bases and 1 base respectively, with 15 bases between them. Germline-derived CDR1 and CDR2 are SGHNT and YYREEE (reference sequence). The CDR3 is 14 residues long. The CDR3 here is CATAKAQGTDTQYF. CDR3 DNA: TGTGCCACCGCAAAGGCCCAGGGCACAGATACGCAGTATTTT.

The gene calls are TRBV10-2 and TRBJ2-3; 11 bases are a match to TRBD2. V shed 4 bases and J 6 bases; nucleotides not matched to a gene: 6. The CDR3 contains 15 residues. Germline CDR1 reads WSHSY; CDR2 reads SAAADI. The CDR3, as DNA: TGCGCCAGCAGTGTTCTAGCGGGGGGTTACGATACGCAGTATTTT. Its translation: CASSVLAGGYDTQYF.

This clone was seen only once. The chain is built from TRBV27 and TRBJ2-7, with D possibly TRBD1 on 6 matching bases. Germline V gives CDR1 MNHEY, CDR2 SMNVEV (reference sequence). Trimming stripped 3 bases from V and 8 bases from J, with 14 bases between. This CDR3 has 13 residues. The CDR3 loop reads CASSFGRTAKQYF. CDR3 coding DNA: TGTGCCAGCAGTTTTGGACGGACAGCGAAGCAGTACTTC.

The chain uses TRBV7-9 and TRBJ1-2, with 7 bases matching TRBD1. CDR1 and CDR2 (germline): SEHNR, FQNEAQ (reference sequence). The CDR3 has 14 amino acids. Trimming took 5 bases from V and 8 from J; bases not matched to a gene: 11. CDR3 in DNA: TGTGCCAGCAGCGCCCGACAGGGAAGTTTGGGCTACACCTTC. It is translated as CASSARQGSLGYTF.

This chain links TRBV5-1 with TRBJ2-7; a weak D match, TRBD2 (5 bases). The V gene lost 0 bases and the J gene lost 1 base, with 11 bases spanning the gap. This CDR3 contains 15 residues. The germline gives CDR1 SGHRS, CDR2 YFSETQ. The CDR3 DNA sequence: TGCGCCAGCAGCTTGGGATGGGGAGCGTCCTACGAGCAGTACTTC. Translation gives CASSLGWGASYEQYF.

V gene TRBV28 combines with J gene TRBJ2-1; 7 nucleotides line up with TRBD2. From germline, CDR1 is MDHEN and CDR2 SYDVKM. The V segment lost 6 bases and the J segment 6 bases; nucleotides outside the gene matches: 14. The CDR3 covers 16 residues. The CDR3 sequence: CASRTGGAPSRNEQFF. CDR3 nucleotide sequence: TGTGCCAGCAGGACGGGAGGTGCCCCCTCTCGCAATGAGCAGTTCTTC.

This chain uses TRBV10-2 with TRBJ2-7; D is perhaps TRBD2 (5 bases). Trimming left V 8 bases short and J 0 bases short, with 14 bases between. The CDR3 runs 14 residues. From germline, CDR1 is WSHSY and CDR2 SAAADI. CDR3 loop: CASDPGLGSYEQYF. CDR3 bases: TGCGCCAGCGACCCGGGGTTGGGCTCCTACGAGCAGTACTTC.

The count of this clone is one. The chain couples TRBV5-4 to TRBJ2-1; D not certain. This CDR3 is 16 amino acids long. V was trimmed by 4 bases and J by 6 bases, leaving 20 bases between them. The germline gives CDR1 SGHNT, CDR2 YYREEE (reference sequence). The CDR3 bases are TGTGCCAGCAGCCCCGCCCACTTGGGCCGGTTCAATGAGCAGTTCTTC. Translation gives CASSPAHLGRFNEQFF.

This clone rates as medium-sized (0.01 to 0.1%). One junction end does not reproduce the germline sequence, and a read error may be involved. This chain links TRBV29-1 with TRBJ1-1, with D possibly being TRBD1 (6 bases). The germline V gene has CDR1 SQVTM and CDR2 ANQGSEA. This CDR3 region has 13 residues. The CDR3 region is CSVWGGENSEAFF. The CDR3 DNA reads as TGCAGCGTGTGGGGGGGCGAGAACTCTGAAGCTTTCTTT.

The chain carries TRBV7-9 and TRBJ2-3; perhaps D is TRBD1 or TRBD2 (5 bases each). Germline values: CDR1 SEHNR, CDR2 FQNEAQ (reference sequence). Trimming removed 8 bases from V and 3 bases from J, with 15 bases in between. The CDR3 runs to 14 residues. CDR3 sequence (DNA): TGTGCCAGCGGGGCGAGGGTGTTGACAGATACGCAGTATTTT. This gives the protein CASGARVLTDTQYF.

The rearrangement links TRBV19 to TRBJ2-1; TRBD2 matches 11 bases. CDR1 is LNHDA and CDR2 is SQIVND in the germline V gene (reference sequence). V shed 7 bases and J 0 bases; nucleotides not matched to a gene: 8. The CDR3 length is 17 residues. The CDR3 DNA sequence: TGTGCCAGTAACCATGGGACTAGCGGAATCTCCTACAATGAGCAGTTCTTC. This gives the protein CASNHGTSGISYNEQFF. Full variable domain (remainder filled in from reference TRBV19 and TRBJ2-1): DGGITQSPKYLFRKEGQNVTLSCEQNLNHDAMYWYRQDPGQGLRLIYYSQIVNDFQKGDIAEGYSVSREKKESFPLTVTSAQKNPTAFYLCASNHGTSGISYNEQFFGPGTRLTVL.